A few counts support the clone carrying this T cell receptor beta chain. Its antigen is still unknown. Each cDNA molecule carried a unique molecular identifier. TCRdb used MiXCR to reprocess the 5' RACE reads, holding one entry per CDR3 protein. This sample yields about 50,000 distinct CDR3 sequences, of which approximately 8.5% are seen a single time; just under 15% belongs to the top ten. Trimming took off 1 base at V and 4 bases at J, with 11 bases between the two ends. Looked up from germline, CDR1 is KGHSH and CDR2 is LQKENI. CDR3 length: 15 amino acids. The data were obtained in a study of early T cells in non-severe SARS-CoV-2 infection. In the study overall: With bulk RNA from unsorted whole blood as input, sequencing yielded unpaired chains.

Notes on the study in general: Comparison of clonotypes with VDJdb favored anti-spike CD8 responses while missing private and CD4 specificities.

The receptor's source is an adult who was a healthcare worker with PCR-confirmed SARS-CoV-2 infection or an uninfected control (not recorded which). Sequencing input: whole blood. The chain uses TRBV18 and TRBJ2-4; D gene uncertain. The CDR3 sequence: CASSPRSTPKNIQYF. DNA for the CDR3: TGTGCCAGCTCACCACGGTCGACCCCTAAAAACATTCAGTACTTC.